The entry below describes one T cell receptor beta chain. Donors were grouped by their self-reported clinical history. The data originate from a study of blood T cell repertoires in COVID-19. Clones were read by immunoSEQ multiplex PCR, and TCRdb kept only the in-frame ones, dropping some. The data show about 200,000 clones, about four fifths seen once. Germline CDR1 reads MGHDK; CDR2 reads SYGVNS. With V trimmed by 0 bases and J by 6 bases, 8 bases remained unmatched. The CDR3 covers 16 residues. This clonotype originated in a woman aged 45-59 years with acute COVID-19. J is TRBJ2-7 and V is TRBV25-1, with 10 bases fitting TRBD2. Sequenced input: PBMCs or T cells enriched from blood (not recorded which). CDR3 residues: CASSEYHLAGVSEQYF. As DNA, the CDR3 is TGTGCCAGCAGTGAATACCACCTAGCGGGAGTGTCCGAGCAGTACTTC.